The present entry profiles one T cell receptor (beta chain) with its context. Its antigen is undetermined. Sequencing was performed with immunoSEQ multiplex PCR; in TCRdb, only in-frame clones are kept and a portion is missing. The table lists about 150,000 clones, about 86% of them singletons, with under 7% in the top ten. Germline V gene sequence: CDR1 SNHLY, CDR2 FYNNEI. V shed 5 bases and J shed 3 bases, with 13 bases lying between them. This CDR3 has 15 amino acids. These data belong to a study of T cell responses to AZD1222 COVID-19 vaccine. Study results and limitations: Per reports, nearly half of all spike-specific TCRs target regions that are unmutated in variants.

This TCR was sampled from an adult in good health. This sample comprised peripheral blood, obtained on day 0 of MenACWY control vaccination. V gene TRBV2 combines with J gene TRBJ2-2, with no clear D. CDR3 region: CASSPRTGDTGELFF. The CDR3 DNA is TGTGCCAGCAGTCCTAGGACGGGTGACACCGGGGAGCTGTTTTTT.